The 21 T cell receptor beta chains presented below share a single source sample, sequenced in a study of post-analysis software for immune sequencing data. The library was made from cDNA and included unique molecular identifiers. MiXCR was run by TCRdb on the PCR reads, yielding one entry per CDR3 protein. In the table there are 450,000 to 650,000 distinct CDR3 sequences, about 40% of which are singletons. Their antigens are not known. Study outcomes and limitations: Patients showed TRBV5-6, TRBV5-1 and TRBV20-1 among five TRBV segments more frequent than in controls.

Sequences were obtained from blood. The receptors originated from a girl aged 5 to 17 with multiple sclerosis.

The V and J genes are TRBV12-3 or TRBV12-4 and TRBJ1-1, with D tentatively TRBD1 (5 bases). The CDR3 has 16 amino acids. The V and J ends lost 1 base and 5 bases respectively, with 17 bases between them. The CDR3 DNA is TGTGCCAGCAGTTTAGGGGGCCTCGTAGCGGAAACTGAAGCTTTCTTT. Translating it yields CASSLGGLVAETEAFF.

This clonotype was counted only a few times. The chain joins TRBV27 to TRBJ2-3; D is unclear. V lost 4 bases and J 0 bases, leaving 11 bases between the germline ends. The CDR3 spans 15 residues. The germline gives CDR1 MNHEY, CDR2 SMNVEV (reference sequence). CDR3 region: CASSSLTLSTDTQYF. CDR3 bases: TGTGCCAGCAGTTCCCTCACTCTAAGCACAGATACGCAGTATTTT.

The chain uses TRBV28 and TRBJ1-2; D gene uncertain. V was shortened by 6 bases and J by 3 bases, with 14 bases between the two germline ends. This CDR3 is built from 14 residues. Germline V gene lookup returns CDR1 MDHEN and CDR2 SYDVKM. The CDR3 nucleotides read TGTGCCAGCAGCTCCCTGAGGGCGGACTATGGCTACACCTTC. As protein: CASSSLRADYGYTF.

This clonotype occurred a few times. The chain carries TRBV6-5 and TRBJ1-2, with no clear D. There are 13 residues in the CDR3. Germline V CDR1 and CDR2: MNHEY, SVGAGI. V lost 4 bases to trimming and J lost 7 bases, with 13 bases between them. The CDR3 nucleotides read TGTGCCAGCAGTTCGTTGGCATTCCTTGGCTACACCTTC. It is translated as CASSSLAFLGYTF.

The chain uses TRBV10-3 and TRBJ2-3; TRBD2 might be the D (5 bases). Trimming shortened V by 6 bases and J by 5 bases, and 6 bases separated the two germline ends. The CDR3 consists of 11 residues. Germline loops: CDR1 ENHRY, CDR2 SYGVKD. This CDR3 reads CAIRAEDTQYF. The CDR3 DNA reads as TGTGCCATCAGAGCGGAAGATACGCAGTATTTT.

Note on this clonotype: One junction end disagrees with the germline gene, perhaps due to a read error. J is TRBJ1-1 and V is TRBV4-2, with D hard to call. Germline values: CDR1 LGHNA, CDR2 YNFKEQ. The CDR3 consists of 13 residues. CDR3 sequence: CASSQEKHTEAFF. CDR3 DNA: TGTGCCAGCAGCCAAGAGAAGCACACAGAAGCTTTCTTT.

This clonotype occurred a few times. The CDR3 nucleotides read TGTGCCATCAGTGAGTCGACTCCTAGGAAATATCACAATGAGCAGTTCTTC. The encoded protein is CAISESTPRKYHNEQFF. This chain joins TRBV10-3 and TRBJ2-1; no firm D call. The CDR3 has 17 amino acids. Trimming took 0 bases from V and 5 from J, leaving 17 bases between them. From germline, CDR1 is ENHRY and CDR2 SYGVKD.

This clonotype was observed a few times. The chain joins TRBV7-8 to TRBJ2-1; no clear D gene. Germline CDR1 and CDR2: SGHVS and FQNEAQ. There are 13 residues in the CDR3. Trimming cost V 5 bases and J 5 bases, with 10 bases left between them. The CDR3 loop reads CASSTDGNNEQFF. The CDR3 DNA sequence: TGTGCCAGCAGCACCGACGGTAACAATGAGCAGTTCTTC.

The chain uses TRBV5-5 and TRBJ1-2, with 8 bases aligning to TRBD1. The CDR3 loop spans 17 amino acids. Trimming removed 0 bases from V and 6 bases from J; junction bases left unmatched: 13. The germline V gene has CDR1 SGHKS and CDR2 YYEKEE (reference sequence). As DNA, the CDR3 is TGTGCCAGCAGCTTGGCGGCAGGGGGCATCTTACTACATGGCTACACCTTC. This codes for CASSLAAGGILLHGYTF.

The table lists this clonotype with a few counts. The chain carries TRBV6-2 or TRBV6-3 and TRBJ2-6; D not certain. The CDR3 has 16 residues. Germline V gene lookup returns CDR1 MNHEY and CDR2 SVGEGT. V was pared by 5 bases and J by 2 bases, with 13 bases between. CDR3 protein: CASSPGPRAGANVLTF. The CDR3 bases are TGTGCCAGCAGTCCCGGGCCTCGGGCTGGGGCCAACGTCCTGACTTTC.

The rearrangement links TRBV5-1 to TRBJ2-1; 8 bases are a match to TRBD2. The CDR3 loop spans 17 amino acids. The germline V gene has CDR1 SGHRS and CDR2 YFSETQ. The ends lost 1 base at V and 3 bases at J; junction bases unmatched: 9. Written as DNA, the CDR3 is TGCGCCAGCAGCTTGCGGTCGTCAGCGGGAGTCTACAATGAGCAGTTCTTC. Its translation is CASSLRSSAGVYNEQFF.

The chain employs TRBV12-3 or TRBV12-4 and TRBJ2-7; either TRBD1 or TRBD2 may fit D (5 bases each). This CDR3 contains 14 residues. V dropped 6 bases and J dropped 10 bases, with 22 bases sitting between them. This CDR3 is CASSGTGWGNTQYF. CDR3 DNA sequence: TGTGCCAGCAGCGGCACGGGGTGGGGGAATACCCAGTACTTC.

This clonotype was found a few times. The gene calls are TRBV12-3 or TRBV12-4 and TRBJ2-3, with 13 bases fitting TRBD2. Trimming cost V 6 bases and J 4 bases; bases outside gene matches: 4. The CDR3 loop spans 15 amino acids. In nucleotides, the CDR3 is TGTGCCAGCAGCCTGACTAGCGGGGGGCCAGATACGCAGTATTTT. Translating it yields CASSLTSGGPDTQYF.

This rearrangement joins TRBV7-2 to TRBJ1-2; no clear D. The germline V gene encodes CDR1 SGHTA and CDR2 FQGNSA. The CDR3 covers 13 residues. The ends were cut back, 5 bases at V and 3 bases at J, with 10 bases in the middle. The chain's CDR3 is CASSPSQDYGYTF. The CDR3 nucleotides are TGTGCCAGCAGCCCCTCTCAGGACTATGGCTACACCTTC.

The gene calls are TRBV6-2 or TRBV6-3 and TRBJ2-1; 7 bases align to TRBD2. Per germline, CDR1 MNHEY and CDR2 SVGEGT. The CDR3 sequence is 14 residues long. Trimming at V came to 6 bases and at J to 8 bases, leaving 10 bases not matched to a gene. The CDR3 sequence is CASSSGGGSDEQFF. The CDR3 nucleotides are TGTGCCAGCAGCTCCGGGGGAGGGAGTGATGAGCAGTTCTTC.

CDR3 nucleotide sequence: TGTGCCAGCAGTATCGGCCCCGGCGCCGATACGCAGTATTTT. It is translated as CASSIGPGADTQYF. The rearrangement joins TRBV12-3 or TRBV12-4 to TRBJ2-3; the D is unclear. V lost 5 bases and J 6 bases, leaving 15 bases between the germline ends. This CDR3 has 14 amino acids.

The V call is TRBV10-3, the J call TRBJ2-7; D is perhaps TRBD2 (5 bases). Trimming cost V 2 bases and J 5 bases, with 13 bases left between them. From germline, CDR1 is ENHRY and CDR2 SYGVKD. The CDR3 extends over 14 amino acids. The CDR3 here is CAISEVGSYDEQYF. CDR3 nucleotides: TGTGCCATCAGTGAGGTTGGGAGTTACGACGAGCAGTACTTC.

This clonotype was detected only a few times. V and J are TRBV7-3 and TRBJ1-2, with D uncertain. The CDR3 spans 14 residues. CDR1 is SGHTA, CDR2 FQGTGA, per germline. The ends were cut back, 5 bases at V and 5 bases at J, with 15 bases in the middle. This chain's CDR3 is CASSPLPGPYGYTF. As DNA, the CDR3 is TGTGCCAGCAGCCCCCTCCCAGGCCCATATGGCTACACCTTC.

This rearrangement joins TRBV2 to TRBJ2-5; a weak D match, TRBD2 (5 bases). The CDR3 spans 11 residues. The V gene's germline CDR1 is SNHLY and CDR2 FYNNEI. With 2 bases removed from V and 11 bases from J, the gap between germline ends came to 9 bases. The CDR3 here is CASSETGGQYF. The DNA for the CDR3 is TGTGCCAGCAGTGAAACGGGCGGGCAGTACTTC.

This clonotype was counted between two and nine times. The genes are TRBV20-1 and TRBJ2-4, with 13 nucleotides matching TRBD2. The end of the DNA aligns better with TRBJ2-7, so the J call may be wrong. Per germline, CDR1 DFQATT and CDR2 SNEGSKA (reference sequence). The CDR3 is 15 residues long. CDR3 loop: CSATGLAGETYEQYF. The CDR3, as DNA: TGCAGTGCTACTGGACTAGCGGGGGAAACCTACGAGCAGTACTTC.

This clonotype was detected a few times. The rearrangement uses TRBV20-1 and TRBJ2-1; D is unresolved. From germline, CDR1 is DFQATT and CDR2 SNEGSKA (reference sequence). V shed 3 bases and J shed 10 bases, with 10 bases lying between them. The CDR3 contains 11 residues. This CDR3 reads CSARVGPEQFF. The CDR3 region has the DNA TGCAGTGCTAGGGTTGGACCGGAGCAGTTCTTC.